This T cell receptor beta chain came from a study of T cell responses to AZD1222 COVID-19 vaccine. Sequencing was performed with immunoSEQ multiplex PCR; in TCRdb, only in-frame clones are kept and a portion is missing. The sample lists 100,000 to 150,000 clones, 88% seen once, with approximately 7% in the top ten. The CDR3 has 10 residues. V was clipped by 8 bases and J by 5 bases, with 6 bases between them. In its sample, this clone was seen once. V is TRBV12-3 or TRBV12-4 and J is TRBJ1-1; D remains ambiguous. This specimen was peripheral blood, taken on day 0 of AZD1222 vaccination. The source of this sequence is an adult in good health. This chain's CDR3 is CASRRTEAFF. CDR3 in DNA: TGTGCCAGCCGACGAACTGAAGCTTTCTTT.